This T cell receptor beta chain was sequenced for a study of T-cell memory formation after mild COVID-19. Study details: TCR clusters were largely donor specific.

CDR1 and CDR2 from the germline V gene are DFQATT and SNEGSKA (reference sequence). This CDR3 has 16 residues. Trimming took 2 bases from V and 3 from J; bases not matched to a gene: 10. Constant-segment primers served in 5'RACE that generated TCR alpha and TCR beta cDNA libraries bearing sample barcodes and UMIs. Using its own MiXCR run on the 5' RACE reads, TCRdb lists one record per CDR3 protein. The table shows hundreds of thousands of distinct CDR3 sequences, with about 22% occurring only once. The sequencing input was PBMCs or a T cell subset sorted from them (not recorded which). The rearrangement links TRBV20-1 to TRBJ2-7; 10 nucleotides line up with TRBD2. The sequence derives from an adult woman who had mild COVID-19 (a few samples of this study predate the infection). Cell type and time point are not known. CDR3 nucleotide sequence: TGCAGTGCTAGATCTAGCTCCAGCGGGAGGGGCTACGAGCAGTACTTC. As protein: CSARSSSSGRGYEQYF.